This TCR beta chain was documented in a study of blood T cell repertoires in COVID-19 (dated by TCRdb to 2020 to 2021). As for the study more broadly: Samples covering the acute and convalescent phases of COVID-19 were provided by collaborators in the United States, Italy and Spain. Where available, HLA class I and class II types were taken from metadata supplied by the sample provider and were not determined by assay-based typing. The repertoires were released in a freely available public database intended as a resource for research on the immune response to SARS-CoV-2. The material from the prospective study consisted of cDNA or gDNA derived from T cells, B-cell-depleted T cells, or PBMCs. Deeply sampled blood TCRbeta repertoires from subjects exposed to, actively infected with, or recovered from COVID-19 were included in the dataset. A de-identified subject ID, COVID-19 status, age in years and sex were almost always included in the sample metadata. The samples were drawn from two sources: the first 160 participants of the ongoing ImmuneRACE study, and 1,254 subjects contributed by 6 global collaborators. Overall study outcomes, separate from this receptor: The amount of clinical and demographic metadata varied by source and participant and was provided uncurated.

Germline trimming: 1 base from V, 2 bases from J; junction bases outside gene matches: 8. CDR1 and CDR2, per the germline V gene, are LGHNA and YSLEER. Its CDR3 holds 18 amino acids, cysteine through phenylalanine. The only DNA kept is the CDR3, 54 bases in frame from the first base. The immunoSEQ Assay, a bias-controlled multiplex PCR, was used to amplify TCRbeta CDR3 regions from genomic DNA. Under the source paper's analysis protocol: The number of nucleated cells in each sample was estimated from the amplification of reference gene primers within the assay. To quantify the absolute abundance of each unique TCRbeta CDR3 rearrangement, sequence reads were collapsed and filtered. For each sample, productive Simpson clonality was calculated as the square root of Simpson's diversity index across productive rearrangements. TCRdb carries this immuneACCESS record with in-frame sequences only. Its versions omit some clonotypes, under half of them owing to an unresolved V gene in the studies checked, with the rest unexplained. The V and J calls and clone size were taken over from that table, and D and trimming were inferred from the DNA. The sample table holds approximately 450,000 clones, of which roughly 85% were seen once. The top ten clonotypes cover over 1.5% of the sample.

Enrolling through a virtual design, the prospective study's participants ranged in age from roughly 18 to 90 years and lived across 20 to 25 United States geographic areas. Cohort assignment in the prospective study relied on participant-reported clinical history from a screening survey and a study questionnaire. Each participant in the prospective study had whole blood, serum and a nasopharyngeal or oropharyngeal swab collected by mobile phlebotomists. Over an approximately two-month period, participants in the prospective study had the option of providing additional blood draws and questionnaires. Before DNA extraction, blood samples from the prospective study were shipped at room temperature or frozen. To note about this clone: It lacks a known antigen. Qualities for individual bases were not recorded, and no much larger clone is one base off.

This receptor was taken from a woman under 30 with acute COVID-19. The sequence joins TRBV4-3 to TRBJ2-1; 10 bases in the junction line up with TRBD2. The sample consisted of PBMCs or T cells enriched from blood (not recorded which). The DNA is TGCGCCAGCAGCCAAGGTGCTAGCGGGAGTCAGCCCTACAATGAGCAGTTCTTC. This sequence encodes CASSQGASGSQPYNEQFF.